This section outlines one T cell receptor (beta chain) sequence together with its context. The antigen remains undetermined. Germline loops: CDR1 GTSNPN, CDR2 SVGIG (reference sequence). This CDR3 region has 14 residues. V gave up 0 bases and J gave up 3 bases, with 9 bases separating them. Assay used: immunoSEQ multiplex PCR; TCRdb lists only in-frame clones, some missing. The data show around 300,000 clones, with approximately 86% seen just once and approximately 1% held by the top ten. The source of the sample is a study of cytomegalovirus exposure and HLA in healthy donors. Turning to the study itself: The approximately 130 validation repertoires matched the roughly 670 first-cohort repertoires in platform, a later analysis reported.

Donors were drawn from the approximately 110-subject validation cohort, separate from the roughly 610-subject first cohort. General study results and limits: Most TCR sequences were seen very rarely across donors, but some public TCRs occurred in many.

This sequence originates from a woman aged 18 to 35 in good health and CMV-seronegative. The sample was PBMCs. The chain links TRBV30 to TRBJ2-1, with D tentatively TRBD2 (6 bases). The CDR3 DNA follows: TGTGCCTGGAGTGTACAGGAGGGCTACAATGAGCAGTTCTTC. Translated: CAWSVQEGYNEQFF.